The 22 T cell receptor beta chains in this list originate from one sample, sequenced in a study of OX40 agonist ivuxolimab in advanced cancers. Clones were sequenced by immunoSEQ multiplex PCR, and TCRdb holds only the in-frame ones, with some missing. The table lists roughly 50,000 clones, over 70% of them singletons. This specimen was CD4+ or CD8+ T cells sorted from blood, taken in a trial of the OX40 agonist ivuxolimab. These TCRs come from an adult with an advanced solid tumor such as melanoma, head and neck, liver or kidney cancer.

The CDR3 DNA reads TGTGCCAGCAGCAAGACACCGACCACCTCTAACTATGGCTACACCTTC. Translation: CASSKTPTTSNYGYTF. This rearrangement joins TRBV9 to TRBJ1-2; D remains unclear. Trimming cost V 4 bases and J 0 bases, with 16 bases left between them. Germline assignment: CDR1 SGDLS and CDR2 YYNGEE. The CDR3 covers 16 residues.

The genes are TRBV28 and TRBJ2-5; 9 bases match TRBD1. The CDR3 sequence is 18 residues long. The germline V gene encodes CDR1 MDHEN and CDR2 SYDVKM. With V trimmed by 5 bases and J by 7 bases, 20 bases remained unmatched. The CDR3 is CASSPGTGRVGHKPTQYF. In DNA, the CDR3 is TGTGCCAGCAGTCCCGGGACAGGGAGAGTAGGGCACAAGCCGACCCAGTACTTC.

The rearrangement joins TRBV7-2 to TRBJ2-2, with D perhaps matching TRBD1 (5 bases). The CDR3 spans 13 residues. Trimming pared 6 bases from V and 4 bases from J, leaving 9 bases between. Per the germline V gene, CDR1 is SGHTA and CDR2 is FQGNSA. Here the CDR3 reads CASSTRVTGELFF. CDR3 bases: TGTGCCAGCAGTACCAGGGTCACCGGGGAGCTGTTTTTT. The whole variable domain, remainder taken from reference TRBV7-2 and TRBJ2-2, is GAGVSQSPSNKVTEKGKDVELRCDPISGHTALYWYRQSLGQGLEFLIYFQGNSAPDKSGLPSDRFSAERTGGSVSTLTIQRTQQEDSAVYLCASSTRVTGELFFGEGSRLTVL.

V is TRBV18 and J is TRBJ2-1; 11 bases are a match to TRBD2. Germline CDR1 reads KGHSH; CDR2 reads LQKENI. The CDR3 is 17 amino acids. Trimming cost V 0 bases and J 2 bases; bases outside gene matches: 3. CDR3 DNA: TGTGCCAGCTCACCACCGCTAGCGGGAGGACCCTACAATGAGCAGTTCTTC. Translated: CASSPPLAGGPYNEQFF.

The chain links TRBV19 to TRBJ1-2; no clear D. Germline V gene data show CDR1 as LNHDA and CDR2 as SQIVND (reference sequence). The CDR3 has 14 residues. The germline V and J ends were trimmed by 3 bases and 0 bases, with 8 bases remaining between them. CDR3 loop: CASSMGTANYGYTF. CDR3 bases: TGTGCCAGTAGTATGGGAACGGCTAACTATGGCTACACCTTC.

This sequence joins TRBV5-6 and TRBJ1-1; D uncertain. The CDR3 contains 13 residues. The V gene's germline CDR1 is SGHDT and CDR2 YYEEEE. V was clipped by 0 bases and J by 5 bases, with 8 bases between them. CDR3 amino acids: CASSLVGPTEAFF. The CDR3 DNA reads TGTGCCAGCAGCTTGGTCGGGCCGACTGAAGCTTTCTTT.

The table lists this clone with a few counts. V is TRBV7-9 and J is TRBJ1-2; 8 positions agree with TRBD1. Germline-derived CDR1 and CDR2 are SEHNR and FQNEAQ (reference sequence). The CDR3 loop spans 14 amino acids. Losses at the gene ends were 9 bases for V and 4 bases for J; bases not matched to a gene: 10. The CDR3 nucleotides are TGTGCCAGTGACTCCTACGGGACAGGCTATGGCTACACCTTC. The encoded protein is CASDSYGTGYGYTF.

The chain employs TRBV19 and TRBJ1-2; D may be TRBD1 (6 bases). Trimming cost V 6 bases and J 1 base, with 15 bases left between them. The germline gives CDR1 LNHDA, CDR2 SQIVND (reference sequence). The CDR3 contains 15 residues. The chain's CDR3 is CASSTRTANNYGYTF. For the CDR3, the DNA is TGTGCCAGTAGCACCCGGACAGCAAATAACTATGGCTACACCTTC.

The rearrangement joins TRBV7-2 to TRBJ2-5; D gene ambiguous. The CDR3 consists of 13 residues. Germline V lookup: CDR1 SGHTA, CDR2 FQGNSA. Trimming stripped 4 bases from V and 4 bases from J, with 10 bases between. CDR3 in amino acids: CASSSALLETQYF. The CDR3 DNA follows: TGTGCCAGCAGCTCAGCGCTTCTAGAGACCCAGTACTTC.

The V gene is TRBV4-1, the J gene TRBJ2-1; possibly TRBD2 for D (5 bases). Germline assignment: CDR1 MGHRA and CDR2 YSYEKL. With 1 base removed from V and 0 bases from J, the gap between germline ends came to 10 bases. This CDR3 has 16 residues. The CDR3, as DNA: TGCGCCAGCAGCCAAGGGCGCGGGTCCTCCTACAATGAGCAGTTCTTC. This sequence encodes CASSQGRGSSYNEQFF.

J is TRBJ1-6 and V is TRBV5-6; maybe TRBD1 (5 bases). The germline gives CDR1 SGHDT, CDR2 YYEEEE. This CDR3 is 17 amino acids long. Trimming took off 0 bases at V and 0 bases at J, with 10 bases between the two ends. In DNA form, the CDR3 reads TGTGCCAGCAGCTTGGGGGACGGACGCTCCTATAATTCACCCCTCCACTTT. Its protein product is CASSLGDGRSYNSPLHF.

The genes are TRBV7-2 and TRBJ2-3; no definite D call. Germline values: CDR1 SGHTA, CDR2 FQGNSA. The CDR3 consists of 14 residues. V was trimmed by 6 bases and J by 6 bases, leaving 16 bases between them. CDR3 sequence reads: CASRQVVGRDTQYF. The DNA for the CDR3 is TGTGCCAGCAGACAAGTGGTAGGGCGGGATACGCAGTATTTT.

V is TRBV19 and J is TRBJ1-1; 7 bases are a match to TRBD1. CDR3 length: 14 amino acids. CDR1 and CDR2 from the germline V gene are LNHDA and SQIVND (reference sequence). V gave up 4 bases and J gave up 1 base; unmatched junction bases: 3. The CDR3: CASSKGQQNTEAFF. The CDR3, as DNA: TGTGCCAGTAGTAAGGGACAGCAGAACACTGAAGCTTTCTTT.

The chain uses TRBV7-2 and TRBJ2-1; D may be TRBD2 (5 bases). The CDR3 loop spans 13 amino acids. Germline-derived CDR1 and CDR2 are SGHTA and FQGNSA. V gave up 3 bases and J gave up 5 bases, with 8 bases separating them. CDR3 protein: CASSFAGDNEQFF. Here the CDR3 DNA reads TGTGCCAGCAGCTTTGCGGGCGACAATGAGCAGTTCTTC.

V gene TRBV7-2 combines with J gene TRBJ1-2; 7 nucleotides line up with TRBD1. The CDR3 length is 15 residues. Trimming at V came to 2 bases and at J to 4 bases, leaving 7 bases not matched to a gene. Looked up from germline, CDR1 is SGHTA and CDR2 is FQGNSA. This chain's CDR3 is CASSLMGEGAYGYTF. The CDR3 DNA sequence: TGTGCCAGCAGCTTAATGGGGGAGGGGGCCTATGGCTACACCTTC.

This chain links TRBV15 with TRBJ2-2; 8 nucleotides match TRBD1. The CDR3 runs 15 residues. CDR1 and CDR2 from the germline V gene are LNHNV and YYDKDF (reference sequence). The trim removed 5 bases at V and 5 bases at J, leaving 7 bases unmatched. CDR3 sequence (DNA): TGTGCCACCAGCCGCAGGGGGCGGTCGACCGGGGAGCTGTTTTTT. It translates to CATSRRGRSTGELFF.

This chain links TRBV4-3 with TRBJ2-1; D is possibly TRBD2 (6 bases). V dropped 0 bases and J dropped 8 bases, with 11 bases sitting between them. This CDR3 contains 14 residues. Per the germline V gene, CDR1 is LGHNA and CDR2 is YSLEER. This CDR3 is CASSQEPGVHEQFF. The CDR3 nucleotides read TGCGCCAGCAGCCAAGAACCGGGGGTGCATGAGCAGTTCTTC.

This clone was seen a handful of times. This sequence joins TRBV19 and TRBJ1-2; D may be TRBD1 (6 bases). This CDR3 comprises 14 residues. V lost 8 bases to trimming and J lost 4 bases, with 17 bases between them. From germline, CDR1 is LNHDA and CDR2 SQIVND (reference sequence). CDR3 region: CASRKGEIAYGYTF. CDR3 nucleotides: TGTGCCAGTCGAAAGGGGGAGATTGCCTATGGCTACACCTTC. Drawing the rest from reference TRBV19 and TRBJ1-2, the complete variable domain is DGGITQSPKYLFRKEGQNVTLSCEQNLNHDAMYWYRQDPGQGLRLIYYSQIVNDFQKGDIAEGYSVSREKKESFPLTVTSAQKNPTAFYLCASRKGEIAYGYTFGSGTRLTVV.

The chain is built from TRBV5-1 and TRBJ1-3; D is possibly TRBD1 (5 bases). Trimming left V 4 bases short and J 4 bases short, with 12 bases between. There are 14 residues in the CDR3. Germline V gives CDR1 SGHRS, CDR2 YFSETQ. The chain's CDR3 is CASSRAGDGNTIYF. In nucleotides, the CDR3 is TGCGCCAGCAGCCGAGCGGGGGACGGAAACACCATATATTTT.

This clone was detected only once. The rearrangement links TRBV6-5 to TRBJ2-7; possible D gene TRBD1, 6 bases. Looked up from germline, CDR1 is MNHEY and CDR2 is SVGAGI. Trimming cost V 0 bases and J 2 bases, with 11 bases left between them. CDR3 length equals 15 residues. The CDR3 region has the DNA TGTGCCAGCAGTTACTCTTTCACAGGGACCTACGAGCAGTACTTC. Its translation is CASSYSFTGTYEQYF.

This rearrangement joins TRBV19 to TRBJ1-1, with 9 bases matching TRBD1. V lost 7 bases and J lost 11; bases outside the gene matches: 17. CDR3 length: 15 residues. Germline-derived CDR1 and CDR2 are LNHDA and SQIVND (reference sequence). CDR3 loop: CASIPSGTGYVQAFF. The CDR3 DNA is TGTGCCAGTATCCCGTCCGGGACAGGGTATGTTCAGGCTTTCTTT.

The chain uses TRBV27 and TRBJ2-7, with 9 bases aligning to TRBD2. In germline, CDR1 is MNHEY, CDR2 SMNVEV (reference sequence). This CDR3 region has 16 residues. The V segment lost 0 bases and the J segment 0 bases; nucleotides outside the gene matches: 3. CDR3 coding DNA: TGTGCCAGCAGTTTATCCCGGACTAGCGTCTCCTACGAGCAGTACTTC. Protein sequence: CASSLSRTSVSYEQYF.